Below are 29 T cell receptor beta chains sequenced from a single sample in a study of T-cell reconstitution after alpha-beta-depleted transplantation in children. The authors prepared the TCRbeta library with unique molecular identifiers. MiXCR was run by TCRdb on the PCR reads, yielding one entry per CDR3 protein. The table includes roughly 500,000 distinct CDR3 sequences, around a third detected once. The source material was PBMCs from the stem cell graft donor, sampled from the stem cell graft. The receptors were gathered from a human donor who donated a stem cell graft to a child with aplastic anemia.

This clonotype came up a few times. This sequence joins TRBV29-1 and TRBJ1-1; TRBD1 might be the D (5 bases). The CDR3 extends over 14 amino acids. Germline values: CDR1 SQVTM, CDR2 ANQGSEA. The ends were cut back, 5 bases at V and 0 bases at J, with 13 bases in the middle. CDR3 in amino acids: CSVTWGPMNTEAFF. CDR3 DNA: TGCAGCGTTACTTGGGGACCCATGAACACTGAAGCTTTCTTT.

The V gene is TRBV20-1, the J gene TRBJ1-1; 7 nucleotides agree with TRBD1. With V trimmed by 3 bases and J by 1 base, 2 bases remained unmatched. Germline V gene lookup returns CDR1 DFQATT and CDR2 SNEGSKA (reference sequence). The CDR3 runs to 13 residues. The CDR3 DNA sequence: TGCAGTGCTAGGCGACAGGGGAACACTGAAGCTTTCTTT. It translates to CSARRQGNTEAFF.

V gene TRBV15 combines with J gene TRBJ2-7, with a possible D match to TRBD2 (6 bases). The V end lost 5 bases, the J end lost 6 bases, and 14 bases lay between the germline ends. The CDR3 is 13 residues long. Germline lookup yields CDR1 LNHNV and CDR2 YYDKDF (reference sequence). The CDR3, as DNA: TGTGCCACCAGCGCGGGGCCCCAGGGCGAGCAGTACTTC. Its protein product is CATSAGPQGEQYF.

The J gene is TRBJ2-3, the V gene TRBV9, with D tentatively TRBD1 or TRBD2 (5 bases each). The V gene's germline CDR1 is SGDLS and CDR2 YYNGEE. Trimming left V 0 bases short and J 4 bases short, with 15 bases between. The CDR3 length is 16 residues. The CDR3 spells CASSVEASRGADTQYF. CDR3 sequence (DNA): TGTGCCAGCAGCGTAGAGGCTAGCAGAGGGGCAGATACGCAGTATTTT.

The rearrangement links TRBV12-3 or TRBV12-4 to TRBJ2-5; possibly TRBD1 for D (7 bases). The V end was cut by 6 bases, the J end by 0 bases, with 11 bases between. This CDR3 region has 14 residues. The CDR3 is CASRPRGDQETQYF. The CDR3 DNA is TGTGCCAGCAGACCCAGGGGGGACCAAGAGACCCAGTACTTC.

This chain uses TRBV7-2 with TRBJ1-4, with D possibly being TRBD1 (5 bases). The V end lost 5 bases, the J end lost 5 bases, and 18 bases lay between the germline ends. The CDR3 length is 16 residues. Germline CDR1 reads SGHTA; CDR2 reads FQGNSA. The CDR3 nucleotides are TGTGCCAGCAGCCTCACACCGGGGGGGAGGAATGAAAAACTGTTTTTT. Its translation is CASSLTPGGRNEKLFF.

This clonotype was observed a few times. This sequence joins TRBV29-1 and TRBJ2-1; maybe TRBD2 (5 bases). Germline loops: CDR1 SQVTM, CDR2 ANQGSEA. Trimming removed 5 bases from V and 5 bases from J, with 16 bases in between. The CDR3 is 14 residues long. The chain's CDR3 is CSVKAGGNHNEQFF. The DNA for the CDR3 is TGCAGCGTTAAGGCGGGTGGGAACCACAATGAGCAGTTCTTC.

This clonotype was detected many times. J is TRBJ2-7 and V is TRBV18; D perhaps matches TRBD1 (6 bases). This CDR3 comprises 13 residues. Germline V gene data show CDR1 as KGHSH and CDR2 as LQKENI. V was shortened by 3 bases and J by 3 bases, with 9 bases between the two germline ends. CDR3 region: CASSPQGSYEQYF. DNA for the CDR3: TGTGCCAGCTCACCCCAGGGGAGCTACGAGCAGTACTTC.

This clonotype was observed a single time. V usage is TRBV19 and J usage is TRBJ1-2; D is possibly TRBD1 (6 bases). CDR1 is LNHDA, CDR2 SQIVND, per germline (reference sequence). V shed 4 bases and J shed 3 bases, with 15 bases lying between them. The CDR3 length is 15 residues. The CDR3 region has the DNA TGTGCCAGTAGTACAGCAACAGGGACCGACTATGGCTACACCTTC. Amino acids: CASSTATGTDYGYTF.

V usage is TRBV12-3 or TRBV12-4 and J usage is TRBJ1-1; 8 nucleotides agree with TRBD1. The junction had 0 bases not matched to a gene; V was cut back by 5 bases and J by 1 base. The CDR3 spans 13 residues. The CDR3 sequence: CASSTGGNTEAFF. CDR3 nucleotides: TGTGCCAGCAGTACAGGGGGGAACACTGAAGCTTTCTTT.

The rearrangement uses TRBV3-1 and TRBJ2-1, with a possible D match to TRBD2 (7 bases). CDR1 and CDR2 from the germline V gene are LGHDT and YNNKEL (reference sequence). The CDR3 spans 17 residues. The V end was cut by 4 bases, the J end by 2 bases, with 18 bases between. CDR3: CASSRLAGGGPYNEQFF. The CDR3 nucleotides read TGTGCCAGCAGCCGACTAGCCGGAGGGGGTCCCTACAATGAGCAGTTCTTC.

This clonotype was picked up a small number of times. V is TRBV30 and J is TRBJ1-4; the D is unclear. Germline CDR1 is GTSNPN and CDR2 is SVGIG (reference sequence). CDR3 length equals 13 residues. V was trimmed by 0 bases and J by 4 bases, leaving 6 bases between them. CDR3: CAWSVWHNEKLFF. CDR3 nucleotide sequence: TGTGCCTGGAGTGTATGGCATAATGAAAAACTGTTTTTT.

This clonotype was counted only a few times. The rearrangement links TRBV11-2 to TRBJ2-4; 8 nucleotides align to TRBD2. Unmatched junction bases numbered 14, after V lost 0 bases and J lost 1 base. The germline CDR1 and CDR2 sequences are SGHAT and FQNNGV. This CDR3 region has 20 residues. The CDR3 sequence is CASSLDWGLGGRGAKNIQYF. CDR3 nucleotide sequence: TGTGCCAGCAGCTTAGATTGGGGACTAGGTGGTCGCGGTGCCAAAAACATTCAGTACTTC.

The gene calls are TRBV6-1 and TRBJ2-3; D perhaps matches TRBD2 (6 bases). Germline lookup yields CDR1 MNHNS and CDR2 SASEGT. Trimming took off 6 bases at V and 2 bases at J, with 18 bases between the two ends. This CDR3 region has 16 residues. This CDR3 reads CASRRELAGATDTQYF. DNA of the CDR3: TGTGCCAGCAGGCGGGAACTCGCCGGAGCCACAGATACGCAGTATTTT.

In its sample, this clonotype was seen a few times. J is TRBJ2-3 and V is TRBV29-1, with 12 nucleotides matching TRBD2. Per germline, CDR1 SQVTM and CDR2 ANQGSEA. The CDR3 has 16 amino acids. J gave up 0 bases and V 2 bases, and 3 bases lay outside the gene matches. The CDR3 spells CSVELAGGISTDTQYF. Written as DNA, the CDR3 is TGCAGCGTTGAACTAGCGGGAGGGATTAGCACAGATACGCAGTATTTT.

J is TRBJ2-7 and V is TRBV6-5; D may be TRBD2 (6 bases). The germline gives CDR1 MNHEY, CDR2 SVGAGI. The CDR3 loop spans 15 amino acids. Trimming pared 4 bases from V and 3 bases from J, leaving 16 bases between. The CDR3 is CASSSPGRDDYEQYF. The CDR3 coding sequence is TGTGCCAGCAGTTCCCCGGGGCGGGATGACTACGAGCAGTACTTC.

This clonotype was recorded a few times. The chain links TRBV6-2 or TRBV6-3 to TRBJ2-1; 8 bases line up with TRBD2. Germline CDR1 and CDR2: MNHEY and SVGEGT. CDR3 length: 16 amino acids. The V and J ends lost 6 bases and 1 base, in that order; junction bases with no gene match: 8. The CDR3, as DNA: TGTGCCAGCAGGGATCCCATAGCGGGATCCTACAATGAGCAGTTCTTC. It codes for CASRDPIAGSYNEQFF.

The chain couples TRBV4-2 to TRBJ2-5, with D perhaps matching TRBD1 (6 bases). Trimming took off 4 bases at V and 1 base at J, with 13 bases between the two ends. This CDR3 is 15 amino acids long. Looked up from germline, CDR1 is LGHNA and CDR2 is YNFKEQ. CDR3 amino acids: CASSPLGQRQETQYF. CDR3 bases: TGTGCCAGCAGCCCCCTGGGACAACGCCAAGAGACCCAGTACTTC.

The rearrangement uses TRBV6-5 and TRBJ2-3, with 10 nucleotides matching TRBD2. With V trimmed by 4 bases and J by 0 bases, 7 bases remained unmatched. The CDR3 sequence is 17 residues long. The germline V gene encodes CDR1 MNHEY and CDR2 SVGAGI. In DNA form, the CDR3 reads TGTGCCAGCAGTTCTACTGGACTAGCGGCAAGCACAGATACGCAGTATTTT. This translates into CASSSTGLAASTDTQYF.

V usage is TRBV7-2 and J usage is TRBJ2-7; possibly TRBD2 for D (6 bases). The CDR3 totals 12 residues. The germline V and J ends were trimmed by 0 bases and 9 bases, with 9 bases remaining between them. Germline V gene sequence: CDR1 SGHTA, CDR2 FQGNSA. CDR3 sequence reads: CASSLAEGLQYF. The CDR3 coding sequence is TGTGCCAGCAGCTTAGCGGAGGGTCTGCAGTACTTC.

The chain carries TRBV9 and TRBJ2-3; no clear D gene. The CDR3 has 15 amino acids. Deletions cut 0 bases from V and 5 bases from J, with 13 bases between. CDR1 and CDR2 from the germline V gene are SGDLS and YYNGEE. The CDR3 coding sequence is TGTGCCAGCAGCGTAGGGGTCAACTCGGGAGATACGCAGTATTTT. Translating gives CASSVGVNSGDTQYF.

V usage is TRBV20-1 and J usage is TRBJ2-1; 9 nucleotides line up with TRBD2. CDR1 is DFQATT and CDR2 is SNEGSKA in the germline V gene (reference sequence). With V trimmed by 3 bases and J by 0 bases, 15 bases remained unmatched. This CDR3 spans 19 amino acids. The CDR3 nucleotides read TGCAGTGCTAGTCGGGGGTGGGGGGCTAGCGGGATCTCCTACAATGAGCAGTTCTTC. This encodes CSASRGWGASGISYNEQFF.

This clonotype was picked up a small number of times. V and J are TRBV20-1 and TRBJ1-5, with 9 bases matching TRBD1. Trimming cost V 0 bases and J 6 bases; bases outside gene matches: 6. This CDR3 comprises 15 residues. Germline V gene lookup returns CDR1 DFQATT and CDR2 SNEGSKA (reference sequence). CDR3 nucleotide sequence: TGCAGTGCTAGAGATGCGAAGACAGGGGGTCAGCCCCAGCATTTT. Amino acids: CSARDAKTGGQPQHF.

The table lists this clonotype with a few counts. The chain couples TRBV7-2 to TRBJ2-7, with a weak D call TRBD2 (6 bases). The germline V gene encodes CDR1 SGHTA and CDR2 FQGNSA. The CDR3 is made up of 16 amino acids. V was clipped by 2 bases and J by 3 bases, with 17 bases between them. The CDR3 bases are TGTGCCAGCAGCTTACCCGGGACTGGGCTCCTCTACGAGCAGTACTTC. It yields the protein CASSLPGTGLLYEQYF.

This clonotype has a handful of counts. V gene TRBV5-1 combines with J gene TRBJ1-1; TRBD1 is a possible D gene (6 bases). V was pared by 3 bases and J by 1 base, with 19 bases between. Germline lookup yields CDR1 SGHRS and CDR2 YFSETQ. CDR3 length: 17 amino acids. The chain's CDR3 is CASSYSERQAWNTEAFF. CDR3 DNA: TGCGCCAGCAGCTACTCCGAGCGACAGGCTTGGAACACTGAAGCTTTCTTT.

The chain couples TRBV20-1 to TRBJ1-5; 9 bases fit TRBD1. With V trimmed by 0 bases and J by 3 bases, 3 bases remained unmatched. The CDR3 consists of 15 residues. Germline CDR1 DFQATT, CDR2 SNEGSKA (reference sequence). The CDR3 bases are TGCAGTGCTAGAGAGAGGACAGGGGACAATCAGCCCCAGCATTTT. This translates into CSARERTGDNQPQHF.

This chain joins TRBV7-9 and TRBJ1-1; weak D call: TRBD1 (6 bases). The germline gives CDR1 SEHNR, CDR2 FQNEAQ (reference sequence). The length of the CDR3 is 14 residues. The germline V and J ends were trimmed by 4 bases and 5 bases, with 14 bases remaining between them. The CDR3: CASSSLDSPTEAFF. The CDR3 coding sequence is TGTGCCAGCAGCTCCCTGGACAGCCCTACTGAAGCTTTCTTT.

This chain joins TRBV7-2 and TRBJ2-3; 7 positions agree with TRBD2. V dropped 10 bases and J dropped 6; count of bases not matched to a gene: 19. The V gene's germline CDR1 is SGHTA and CDR2 FQGNSA. The CDR3 extends over 16 amino acids. The CDR3 bases are TGTGCCACCCAAAGTGGGGGGAGGGCGTTTTCCGATACGCAGTATTTT. This encodes CATQSGGRAFSDTQYF.

This chain connects TRBV18 to TRBJ2-3, with 9 positions matching TRBD1. V gave up 3 bases and J gave up 4 bases; unmatched junction bases: 2. Germline V lookup: CDR1 KGHSH, CDR2 LQKENI. The CDR3 totals 14 residues. CDR3 DNA sequence: TGTGCCAGCTCACCCCGACAGGGGGCAGATACGCAGTATTTT. Protein sequence: CASSPRQGADTQYF. The variable domain in full, completed from reference TRBV18 and TRBJ2-3, reads NAGVMQNPRHLVRRRGQEARLRCSPMKGHSHVYWYRQLPEEGLKFMVYLQKENIIDESGMPKERFSAEFPKEGPSILRIQQVVRGDSAAYFCASSPRQGADTQYFGPGTRLTVL.